This record covers a single T cell receptor (beta chain). This entry comes from a study of blood T cell repertoires in COVID-19. For the study at large: Both acute and convalescent COVID-19 samples were obtained from the United States, Italy and Spain.

Assay used: immunoSEQ multiplex PCR; TCRdb lists only in-frame clones, some missing. The sample holds tens of thousands of clones, about 86% seen once. This CDR3 is 15 amino acids long. CDR1 is MNHEY and CDR2 is SVGAGI in the germline V gene. Trimming cost V 2 bases and J 1 base; bases outside gene matches: 3. The material sequenced was peripheral blood. The TCR sequence derives from an elderly woman in a cohort sampled during active or convalescent COVID-19. This chain links TRBV6-5 with TRBJ2-3, with 7 bases identical to TRBD2. The CDR3 DNA reads as TGTGCCAGCAGTTACCGGCTAGCGGGCACAGATACGCAGTATTTT. Protein sequence: CASSYRLAGTDTQYF.